This T cell receptor beta chain appears in the sequencing data of a study of PD-1 blockade in classical Hodgkin lymphoma. In the study overall: Nivolumab was administered to patients intravenously at 3 mg/kg every 2 weeks.

TCRdb's copy holds only in-frame clones and misses some; the assay was immunoSEQ multiplex PCR. The sample records about 62,000 clones, roughly 88% being singletons. The CDR3 spans 15 residues. Losses at the gene ends were 5 bases for V and 5 bases for J; bases not matched to a gene: 7. CDR1 and CDR2 from the germline V gene are SGHTA and FQGNSA. Each patient experienced a relapse that followed autologous stem cell transplantation, and brentuximab vedotin exposure varied. The chain uses TRBV7-2 and TRBJ2-1; TRBD2 aligns across 9 bases. The source was peripheral blood mononuclear cells (PBMCs), collected at baseline. The receptor's source is a human donor with classical Hodgkin lymphoma. The CDR3 protein is CASSLYSGGNNEQFF. The DNA for the CDR3 is TGTGCCAGCAGCCTATATAGCGGGGGAAACAATGAGCAGTTCTTC.